The 32 T cell receptor beta chains given below trace back to one sample, sequenced in a study of beta chain features in type 1 diabetes. The antigens these receptors bind are not known. General study findings and limits: Moderate yet significant TCRB CDR3 shortening was seen in Type 1 diabetes patients in all four CD4+ subsets.

Reverse transcribing all isolated RNA meant expressed TCRB transcripts were sequenced. The assay was immunoSEQ multiplex PCR, and TCRdb's table has in-frame clones only and misses some. The sample lists around 70,000 clones; approximately 50% were seen once. The sequenced sample consisted of central memory CD4+ T cells from blood. The receptors here all came from a man aged 25-45 years with type 1 diabetes.

J is TRBJ1-1 and V is TRBV6-5, with D perhaps matching TRBD1 (6 bases). This CDR3 region has 14 residues. Trimming left V 6 bases short and J 6 bases short, with 17 bases between. Germline V CDR1 and CDR2: MNHEY, SVGAGI. The CDR3 nucleotides are TGTGCCAGCAGGACAACAGGGAAGCATGCTGAAGCTTTCTTT. It translates to CASRTTGKHAEAFF.

This chain uses TRBV2 with TRBJ2-5, with unresolved D. Germline assignment: CDR1 SNHLY and CDR2 FYNNEI. There are 13 residues in the CDR3. V lost 2 bases and J lost 5, with 9 bases in between. This CDR3 reads CASSENSLETQYF. For the CDR3, the DNA is TGTGCCAGCAGTGAAAACAGTTTGGAGACCCAGTACTTC.

J is TRBJ1-5 and V is TRBV6-1; D is ambiguous. This CDR3 spans 13 amino acids. Germline values: CDR1 MNHNS, CDR2 SASEGT. V was pared by 6 bases and J by 3 bases, with 9 bases between. The CDR3 is CASSGVNNQPQHF. The CDR3, as DNA: TGTGCCAGCAGCGGGGTGAACAATCAGCCCCAGCATTTT.

This clone was counted a few times. The chain employs TRBV2 and TRBJ2-7; 7 positions agree with TRBD1. The CDR3 runs to 14 residues. Unmatched junction bases numbered 4, after V lost 5 bases and J lost 0 bases. CDR1 and CDR2 from the germline V gene are SNHLY and FYNNEI. The CDR3 loop is CASSRTGGSYEQYF. The CDR3 bases are TGTGCCAGCAGTCGGACAGGTGGCTCCTACGAGCAGTACTTC.

The chain recombines TRBV19 with TRBJ1-5; possible D gene TRBD1, 5 bases. V shed 10 bases and J shed 6 bases, with 28 bases lying between them. Looked up from germline, CDR1 is LNHDA and CDR2 is SQIVND (reference sequence). CDR3 length: 17 residues. CDR3 in DNA: TGTGCCACCACCAAAGACTACCAGGGAGGTATATCTCAGCCCCAGCATTTT. It translates to CATTKDYQGGISQPQHF.

The rearrangement links TRBV4-1 to TRBJ2-1, with TRBD1 matching 9 bases. CDR1 and CDR2 from the germline V gene are MGHRA and YSYEKL. V lost 0 bases and J lost 14; bases outside the gene matches: 2. CDR3 size: 12 residues. The CDR3 protein is CASSQEGQGEFF. In DNA form, the CDR3 reads TGCGCCAGCAGCCAAGAGGGACAGGGTGAGTTCTTC.

The gene calls are TRBV5-1 and TRBJ2-3; a possible D gene is TRBD1 (6 bases). Trimming stripped 4 bases from V and 0 bases from J, with 12 bases between. Germline V gives CDR1 SGHRS, CDR2 YFSETQ. The CDR3 runs 15 residues. The CDR3 region is CASSGGQTSTDTQYF. The CDR3 bases are TGCGCCAGCAGCGGTGGACAGACTAGCACAGATACGCAGTATTTT.

The table lists this clone with a few counts. The chain's CDR3 is CASSLVRTGPYEQYF. The CDR3 DNA reads as TGCGCCAGCAGCTTGGTTCGGACAGGGCCCTACGAGCAGTACTTC. This chain uses TRBV5-1 with TRBJ2-5; 8 nucleotides line up with TRBD1. The assigned J gene may be wrong: the sequence end matches TRBJ2-7 better. This CDR3 has 15 amino acids. The germline V gene has CDR1 SGHRS and CDR2 YFSETQ.

V and J are TRBV5-1 and TRBJ2-3; TRBD2 matches at 14 bases. V gave up 3 bases and J gave up 7 bases; unmatched junction bases: 22. The germline gives CDR1 SGHRS, CDR2 YFSETQ. CDR3 length: 21 residues. CDR3 sequence reads: CASSSPRRGVTSGGAVNTQYF. CDR3 sequence (DNA): TGCGCCAGCAGCTCTCCCCGGCGAGGGGTGACTAGCGGGGGGGCCGTAAATACGCAGTATTTT.

This chain uses TRBV5-4 with TRBJ2-3; TRBD2 aligns across 8 bases. CDR1 and CDR2 from the germline V gene are SGHNT and YYREEE (reference sequence). The CDR3 loop spans 16 amino acids. With 4 bases clipped from V and 5 bases from J, the junction kept 12 bases outside the gene matches. In DNA form, the CDR3 reads TGTGCCAGCAGCCCTGTCGGTAGCGGGGCTGGAGATACGCAGTATTTT. Protein sequence: CASSPVGSGAGDTQYF.

The V and J genes are TRBV19 and TRBJ2-7, with TRBD2 as a possible D gene (5 bases). The V and J ends lost 4 bases and 5 bases respectively, with 9 bases between them. From germline, CDR1 is LNHDA and CDR2 SQIVND (reference sequence). This CDR3 contains 12 residues. The CDR3 DNA reads as TGTGCCAGTAGTAAGGAGGACCACGAGCAGTACTTC. Residues: CASSKEDHEQYF.

The chain couples TRBV28 to TRBJ1-5; D remains unclear. The V gene's germline CDR1 is MDHEN and CDR2 SYDVKM. Trimming pared 3 bases from V and 9 bases from J, leaving 15 bases between. The CDR3 is 14 amino acids. In DNA, the CDR3 is TGTGCCAGCAGTTTGGAGTCGAGGAATTTGCCCCAGCATTTT. Protein product: CASSLESRNLPQHF.

This clone occurred once. The rearrangement joins TRBV9 to TRBJ2-5; 16 bases map to TRBD2. This CDR3 comprises 19 residues. V trimming: 0 bases; J trimming: 2 bases; junction bases outside the gene matches: 7. Looked up from germline, CDR1 is SGDLS and CDR2 is YYNGEE. CDR3 loop: CASSVAGTSGGAWQETQYF. Here the CDR3 DNA reads TGTGCCAGCAGCGTAGCGGGGACTAGCGGGGGGGCTTGGCAAGAGACCCAGTACTTC.

The chain's CDR3 is CASSFLYEQYF. CDR3 DNA: TGTGCCAGCAGTTTTCTCTACGAGCAGTACTTC. This chain connects TRBV6-1 to TRBJ2-7; D is ambiguous. The V end was cut by 5 bases, the J end by 3 bases, with 5 bases between. CDR1 MNHNS and CDR2 SASEGT come from the germline V gene. The CDR3 contains 11 residues.

Regarding this clone: The same CDR3 also results from other DNA sequences found in this sample. The chain carries TRBV6-5 and TRBJ1-1; D remains unclear. V lost 4 bases and J 4 bases, leaving 10 bases between the germline ends. CDR3 size: 13 residues. The germline V gene encodes CDR1 MNHEY and CDR2 SVGAGI. The DNA of the CDR3 is TGTGCCAGCAGTTTGCAGGTTCGCACTGAAGCTTTCTTT. Its protein is CASSLQVRTEAFF.

This clone occurred a few times. The V and J genes are TRBV29-1 and TRBJ1-4, with TRBD1 identical over 8 bases. With 3 bases clipped from V and 8 bases from J, the junction kept 11 bases outside the gene matches. The CDR3 sequence is 15 residues long. Germline V lookup: CDR1 SQVTM, CDR2 ANQGSEA. The CDR3 DNA reads as TGCAGCGTTGAGTCCCCAGGGGGCTTGGGAGAAAAACTGTTTTTT. It encodes CSVESPGGLGEKLFF.

The table lists this clone with a few counts. The gene calls are TRBV23-1 and TRBJ2-7; D might be TRBD2 (5 bases). TRBV23-1 is reported as an ORF; its role is uncertain. V was cut by 0 bases and J by 2 bases, with 8 bases left in between. This CDR3 comprises 14 residues. For the CDR3, the DNA is TGCGCCAGCAGTCAATCGGGGAGCCCCTACGAGCAGTACTTC. Protein sequence: CASSQSGSPYEQYF.

V usage is TRBV7-2 and J usage is TRBJ2-5; D may be TRBD2 (5 bases). Trimming left V 1 base short and J 5 bases short, with 11 bases between. The CDR3 consists of 14 residues. Per the germline V gene, CDR1 is SGHTA and CDR2 is FQGNSA. The CDR3 here is CASSLVGLAETQYF. CDR3 sequence (DNA): TGTGCCAGCAGCTTAGTTGGACTTGCCGAGACCCAGTACTTC.

V usage is TRBV20-1 and J usage is TRBJ2-1, with D possibly TRBD1 on 6 matching bases. Germline assignment: CDR1 DFQATT and CDR2 SNEGSKA (reference sequence). The CDR3 spans 11 residues. CDR3 amino acids: CSPRGYNEQFF. The DNA of the CDR3 is TGCAGCCCGAGGGGGTACAATGAGCAGTTCTTC.

This clone was counted a few times. The chain carries TRBV27 and TRBJ1-2; no definite D call. Trimming took off 6 bases at V and 4 bases at J, with 15 bases between the two ends. The CDR3 extends over 14 amino acids. Germline V CDR1 and CDR2: MNHEY, SMNVEV (reference sequence). The CDR3 DNA follows: TGTGCCAGCAGACTAACATCGGGGAGCTATGGCTACACCTTC. This sequence encodes CASRLTSGSYGYTF.

This clone was counted a few times. The chain joins TRBV7-9 to TRBJ1-1; D may be TRBD1 (6 bases). The CDR3 runs to 12 residues. Trimming removed 5 bases at V and 8 bases at J, with 12 bases between. Germline CDR1 and CDR2: SEHNR and FQNEAQ (reference sequence). The DNA of the CDR3 is TGTGCCAGCAGCCGCGGTACAGGGGAAGCTTTCTTT. As protein: CASSRGTGEAFF.

This clone was seen a handful of times. The chain carries TRBV25-1 and TRBJ2-1; 7 bases agree with TRBD1. CDR1 is MGHDK, CDR2 SYGVNS, per germline. The CDR3 consists of 14 residues. V was pared by 3 bases and J by 4 bases, with 3 bases of the junction left unmatched. CDR3 protein: CASSDPGGYNEQFF. CDR3 DNA: TGTGCCAGCAGTGACCCAGGGGGATACAATGAGCAGTTCTTC.

As DNA, the CDR3 is TGCAGCGTTGTTCGAGTTCACACTGAAGCTTTCTTT. This translates into CSVVRVHTEAFF. This chain links TRBV29-1 with TRBJ1-1; the D is unclear. The CDR3 extends over 12 amino acids. Per the germline V gene, CDR1 is SQVTM and CDR2 is ANQGSEA. Trimming left V 4 bases short and J 3 bases short, with 9 bases between.

The chain couples TRBV9 to TRBJ2-1, with 12 bases fitting TRBD2. Germline V gene lookup returns CDR1 SGDLS and CDR2 YYNGEE. The CDR3 totals 15 residues. J lost 8 bases, V lost 2 bases, and 5 bases had no gene match. The CDR3 DNA reads TGTGCCAGCAGCGTTCTAGCGGGGGGGCCGTATGAGCAGTTCTTC. Residues: CASSVLAGGPYEQFF.

This rearrangement joins TRBV9 to TRBJ1-2; D possibly corresponds to TRBD1 (6 bases). The CDR3 covers 18 residues. Germline-derived CDR1 and CDR2 are SGDLS and YYNGEE. Trimming cost V 3 bases and J 4 bases, with 25 bases left between them. CDR3 residues: CASSAAPDSPPLGYGYTF. Written as DNA, the CDR3 is TGTGCCAGCAGCGCTGCGCCGGACAGTCCCCCACTAGGCTATGGCTACACCTTC.

This chain joins TRBV4-1 and TRBJ1-6, with D maybe TRBD1 (5 bases). CDR1 is MGHRA and CDR2 is YSYEKL in the germline V gene. The CDR3 runs to 15 residues. Trimming stripped 3 bases from V and 6 bases from J, with 12 bases between. The CDR3 nucleotides are TGCGCCAGCAGCCATCCAGGGATTACTAATTCACCCCTCCACTTT. It is translated as CASSHPGITNSPLHF.

This rearrangement joins TRBV6-5 to TRBJ2-4; perhaps TRBD1 as D (6 bases). Germline V CDR1 and CDR2: MNHEY, SVGAGI. With 0 bases removed from V and 8 bases from J, the gap between germline ends came to 14 bases. The CDR3 runs to 15 residues. CDR3 protein: CASSYSVLEGDIQYF. DNA for the CDR3: TGTGCCAGCAGTTACTCCGTTCTAGAGGGGGACATTCAGTACTTC.

In this sample, this clone turned up a few times. The CDR3 coding sequence is TGTGCCAGCAGCCTCCGGGTACAGGGGGCTCAGCCCCAGCATTTT. Translating it yields CASSLRVQGAQPQHF. The V gene is TRBV16, the J gene TRBJ1-5; 9 nucleotides agree with TRBD1. The germline V gene encodes CDR1 KGHSY and CDR2 FQNENV. The CDR3 has 15 amino acids. Trimming removed 4 bases from V and 6 bases from J; junction bases left unmatched: 7.

This clone has just one count. The J gene is TRBJ2-1, the V gene TRBV6-4; D gene unclear. CDR1 MRHNA and CDR2 SNTAGT come from the germline V gene. V was cut by 6 bases and J by 10 bases, with 10 bases left in between. The CDR3 has 11 residues. The CDR3 bases are TGTGCCAGCAGCCCGGGTTGGGAGCAGTTCTTC. This codes for CASSPGWEQFF.

The chain employs TRBV18 and TRBJ2-7, with D unclear. V was trimmed by 2 bases and J by 6 bases, leaving 14 bases between them. Germline V gene lookup returns CDR1 KGHSH and CDR2 LQKENI. CDR3 length equals 14 residues. The CDR3 is CASSPAGHPREQYF. The CDR3, as DNA: TGTGCCAGCTCACCAGCTGGCCATCCTCGCGAGCAGTACTTC.

J is TRBJ1-1 and V is TRBV6-5; 8 nucleotides match TRBD1. From germline, CDR1 is MNHEY and CDR2 SVGAGI. This CDR3 has 14 residues. Losses at the gene ends were 6 bases for V and 1 base for J; bases not matched to a gene: 4. CDR3 sequence (DNA): TGTGCCAGCAGCTCAGACAGGGGGAACACTGAAGCTTTCTTT. Its translation is CASSSDRGNTEAFF.

This clone has just a few counts. J is TRBJ2-2 and V is TRBV4-2; 9 bases map to TRBD2. This CDR3 comprises 14 residues. V was pared by 2 bases and J by 6 bases, with 1 base of the junction left unmatched. Germline V gene lookup returns CDR1 LGHNA and CDR2 YNFKEQ. In DNA form, the CDR3 reads TGTGCCAGCAGCCAAAGACTAGCGGCCGGGGAGCTGTTTTTT. Translation: CASSQRLAAGELFF.